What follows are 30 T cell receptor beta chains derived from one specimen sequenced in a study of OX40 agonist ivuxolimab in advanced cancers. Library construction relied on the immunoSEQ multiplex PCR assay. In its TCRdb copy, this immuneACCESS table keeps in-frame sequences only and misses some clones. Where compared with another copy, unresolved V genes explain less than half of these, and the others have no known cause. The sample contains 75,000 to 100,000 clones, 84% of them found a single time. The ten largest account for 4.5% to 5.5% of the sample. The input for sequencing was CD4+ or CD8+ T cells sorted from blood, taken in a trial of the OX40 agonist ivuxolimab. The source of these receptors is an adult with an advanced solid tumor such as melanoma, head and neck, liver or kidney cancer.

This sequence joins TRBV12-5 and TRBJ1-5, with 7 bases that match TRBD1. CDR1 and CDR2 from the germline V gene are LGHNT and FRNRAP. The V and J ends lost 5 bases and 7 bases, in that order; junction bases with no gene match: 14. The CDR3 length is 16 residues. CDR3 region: CASGRGGGGKEQPQHF. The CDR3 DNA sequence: TGTGCTAGTGGTCGCGGAGGGGGCGGGAAGGAGCAGCCCCAGCATTTT.

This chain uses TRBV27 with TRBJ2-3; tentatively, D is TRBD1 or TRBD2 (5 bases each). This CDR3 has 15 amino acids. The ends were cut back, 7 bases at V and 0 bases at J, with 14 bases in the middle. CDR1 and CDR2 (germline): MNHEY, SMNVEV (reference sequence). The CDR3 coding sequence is TGTGCCAGCACCCTCGGGACCTCTAGCACAGATACGCAGTATTTT. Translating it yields CASTLGTSSTDTQYF.

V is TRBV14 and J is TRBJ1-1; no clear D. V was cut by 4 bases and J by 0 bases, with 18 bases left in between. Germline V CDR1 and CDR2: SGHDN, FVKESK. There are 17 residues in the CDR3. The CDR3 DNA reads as TGTGCCAGCAGCCTCGTTTCTTCGGTCGGGATGAACACTGAAGCTTTCTTT. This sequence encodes CASSLVSSVGMNTEAFF.

CDR3 sequence: CASSPHSGRQNEQFF. CDR3 DNA sequence: TGTGCCAGCAGCCCCCATAGCGGGAGGCAAAATGAGCAGTTCTTC. The chain uses TRBV11-2 and TRBJ2-1; 10 positions match TRBD2. J was trimmed by 7 bases and V by 5 bases; bases with no gene match: 8. Germline-derived CDR1 and CDR2 are SGHAT and FQNNGV. The CDR3 is 15 residues long. The entire variable domain, with the rest obtained from reference TRBV11-2 and TRBJ2-1, is as follows: EAGVAQSPRYKIIEKRQSVAFWCNPISGHATLYWYQQILGQGPKLLIQFQNNGVVDDSQLPKDRFSAERLKGVDSTLKIQPAKLEDSAVYLCASSPHSGRQNEQFFGPGTRLTVL.

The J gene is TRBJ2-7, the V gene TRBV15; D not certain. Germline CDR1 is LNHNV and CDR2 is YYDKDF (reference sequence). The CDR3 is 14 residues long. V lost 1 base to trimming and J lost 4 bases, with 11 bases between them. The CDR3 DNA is TGTGCCACCAGCAGAGTGGAGAGCAGGTACGAGCAGTACTTC. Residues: CATSRVESRYEQYF.

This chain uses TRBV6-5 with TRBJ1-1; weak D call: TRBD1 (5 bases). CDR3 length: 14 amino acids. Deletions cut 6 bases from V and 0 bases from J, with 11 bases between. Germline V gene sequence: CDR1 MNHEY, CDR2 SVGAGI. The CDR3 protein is CASREGIMNTEAFF. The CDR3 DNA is TGTGCCAGCAGGGAGGGGATAATGAACACTGAAGCTTTCTTT.

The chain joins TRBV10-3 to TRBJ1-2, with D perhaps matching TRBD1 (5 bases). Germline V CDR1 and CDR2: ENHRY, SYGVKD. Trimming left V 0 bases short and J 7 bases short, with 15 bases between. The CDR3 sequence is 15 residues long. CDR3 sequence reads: CAISESGVDWSGYTF. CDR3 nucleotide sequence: TGTGCCATCAGTGAGTCAGGGGTGGACTGGAGTGGCTACACCTTC.

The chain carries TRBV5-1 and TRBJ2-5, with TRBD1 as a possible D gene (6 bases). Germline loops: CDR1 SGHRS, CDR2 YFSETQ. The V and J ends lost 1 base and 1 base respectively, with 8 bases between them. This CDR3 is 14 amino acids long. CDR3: CASSLQGGQETQYF. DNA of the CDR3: TGCGCCAGCAGCTTGCAAGGGGGCCAAGAGACCCAGTACTTC.

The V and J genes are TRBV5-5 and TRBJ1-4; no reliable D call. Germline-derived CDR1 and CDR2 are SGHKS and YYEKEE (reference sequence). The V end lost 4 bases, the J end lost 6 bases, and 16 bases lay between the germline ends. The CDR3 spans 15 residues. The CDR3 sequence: CASSPAAEVYEKLFF. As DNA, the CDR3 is TGTGCCAGCAGCCCAGCAGCCGAAGTCTATGAAAAACTGTTTTTT. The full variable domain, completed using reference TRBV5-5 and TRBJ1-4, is DAGVTQSPTHLIKTRGQQVTLRCSPISGHKSVSWYQQVLGQGPQFIFQYYEKEERGRGNFPDRFSARQFPNYSSELNVNALLLGDSALYLCASSPAAEVYEKLFFGSGTQLSVL.

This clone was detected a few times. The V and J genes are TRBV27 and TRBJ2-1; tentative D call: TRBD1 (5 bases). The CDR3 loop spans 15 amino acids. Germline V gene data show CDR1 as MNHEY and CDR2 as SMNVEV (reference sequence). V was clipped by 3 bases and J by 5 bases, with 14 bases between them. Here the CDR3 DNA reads TGTGCCAGCAGTTTCACCTCGGTGGGGCACAATGAGCAGTTCTTC. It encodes CASSFTSVGHNEQFF.

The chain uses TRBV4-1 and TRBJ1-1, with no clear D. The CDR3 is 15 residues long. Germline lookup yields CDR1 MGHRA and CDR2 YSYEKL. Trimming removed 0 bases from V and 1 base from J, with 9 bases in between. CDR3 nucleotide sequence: TGCGCCAGCAGCCAAGAGTGGTGGTCGAACACTGAAGCTTTCTTT. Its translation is CASSQEWWSNTEAFF.

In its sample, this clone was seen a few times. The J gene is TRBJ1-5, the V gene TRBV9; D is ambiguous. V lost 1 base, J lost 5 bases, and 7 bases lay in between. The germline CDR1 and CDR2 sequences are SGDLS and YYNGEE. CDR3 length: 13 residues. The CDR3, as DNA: TGTGCCAGCAGCGTAAATCCCGATCAGCCCCAGCATTTT. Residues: CASSVNPDQPQHF. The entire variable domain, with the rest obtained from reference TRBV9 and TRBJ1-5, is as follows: DSGVTQTPKHLITATGQRVTLRCSPRSGDLSVYWYQQSLDQGLQFLIQYYNGEERAKGNILERFSAQQFPDLHSELNLSSLELGDSALYFCASSVNPDQPQHFGDGTRLSIL.

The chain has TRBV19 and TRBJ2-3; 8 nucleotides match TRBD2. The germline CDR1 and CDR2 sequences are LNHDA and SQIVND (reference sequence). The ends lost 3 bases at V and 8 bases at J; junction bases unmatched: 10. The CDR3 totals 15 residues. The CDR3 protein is CASSIKAGSGGTQYF. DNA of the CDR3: TGTGCCAGTAGTATCAAGGCTGGGAGCGGGGGTACGCAGTATTTT.

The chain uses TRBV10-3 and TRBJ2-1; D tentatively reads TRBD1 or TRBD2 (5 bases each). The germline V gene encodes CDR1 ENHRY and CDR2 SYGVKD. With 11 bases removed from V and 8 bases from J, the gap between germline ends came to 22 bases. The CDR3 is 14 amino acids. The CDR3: CAASRDAGRYEQFF. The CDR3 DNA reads TGTGCCGCATCCCGGGACGCAGGCAGGTATGAGCAGTTCTTC.

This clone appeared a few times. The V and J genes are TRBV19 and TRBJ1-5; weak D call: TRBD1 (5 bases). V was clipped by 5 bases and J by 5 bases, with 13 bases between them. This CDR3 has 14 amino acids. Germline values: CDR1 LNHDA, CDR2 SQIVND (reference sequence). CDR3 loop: CASSPTGPDQPQHF. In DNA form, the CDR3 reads TGTGCCAGTAGTCCCACAGGACCCGATCAGCCCCAGCATTTT.

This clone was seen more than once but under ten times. The DNA for the CDR3 is TGTGCCAGCAGCCGCCGGGACAGCTACAATCAGCCCCAGCATTTT. The encoded protein is CASSRRDSYNQPQHF. The chain uses TRBV2 and TRBJ1-5; TRBD1 agrees at 7 bases. CDR3 length equals 15 residues. Trimming at V came to 6 bases and at J to 3 bases, leaving 8 bases not matched to a gene. Germline-derived CDR1 and CDR2 are SNHLY and FYNNEI. The full variable domain, its missing parts supplied by reference TRBV2 and TRBJ1-5, is EPEVTQTPSHQVTQMGQEVILRCVPISNHLYFYWYRQILGQKVEFLVSFYNNEISEKSEIFDDQFSVERPDGSNFTLKIRSTKLEDSAMYFCASSRRDSYNQPQHFGDGTRLSIL.

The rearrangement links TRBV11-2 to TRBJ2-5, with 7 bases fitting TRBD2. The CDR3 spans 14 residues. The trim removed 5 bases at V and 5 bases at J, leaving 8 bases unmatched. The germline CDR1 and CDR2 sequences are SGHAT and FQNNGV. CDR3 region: CASSGRREGETQYF. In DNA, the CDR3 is TGTGCCAGCAGCGGCAGGAGGGAGGGGGAGACCCAGTACTTC.

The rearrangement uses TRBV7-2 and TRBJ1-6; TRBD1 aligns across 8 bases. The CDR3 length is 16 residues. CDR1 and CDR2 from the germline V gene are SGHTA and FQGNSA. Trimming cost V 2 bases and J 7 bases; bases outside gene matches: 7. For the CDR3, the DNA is TGTGCCAGCAGCTTATTCGGGCAGGGGGCGAATTCACCCCTCCACTTT. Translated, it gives CASSLFGQGANSPLHF.

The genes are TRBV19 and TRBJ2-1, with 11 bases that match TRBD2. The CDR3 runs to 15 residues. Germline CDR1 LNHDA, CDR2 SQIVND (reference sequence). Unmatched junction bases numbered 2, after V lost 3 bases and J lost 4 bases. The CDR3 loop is CASSMVAGGYNEQFF. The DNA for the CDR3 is TGTGCCAGTAGTATGGTAGCGGGAGGGTACAATGAGCAGTTCTTC.

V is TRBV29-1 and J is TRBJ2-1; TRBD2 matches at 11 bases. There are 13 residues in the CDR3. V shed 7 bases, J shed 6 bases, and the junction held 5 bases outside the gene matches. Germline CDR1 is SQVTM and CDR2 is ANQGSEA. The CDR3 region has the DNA TGCAGCGACACTAGCGGGAGTGGCAATGAGCAGTTCTTC. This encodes CSDTSGSGNEQFF.

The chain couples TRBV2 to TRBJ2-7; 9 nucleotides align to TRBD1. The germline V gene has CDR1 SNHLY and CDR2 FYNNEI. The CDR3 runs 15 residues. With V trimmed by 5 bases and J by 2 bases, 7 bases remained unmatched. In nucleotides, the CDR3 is TGTGCCAGCAGTCGGACAGGGGTTGGGACCTACGAGCAGTACTTC. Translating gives CASSRTGVGTYEQYF.

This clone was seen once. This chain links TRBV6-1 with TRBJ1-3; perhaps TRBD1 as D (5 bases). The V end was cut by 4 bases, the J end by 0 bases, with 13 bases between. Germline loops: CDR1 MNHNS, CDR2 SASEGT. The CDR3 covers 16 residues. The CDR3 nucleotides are TGTGCCAGCAGTGCGCCTCACAGGTACTCTGGAAACACCATATATTTT. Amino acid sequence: CASSAPHRYSGNTIYF.

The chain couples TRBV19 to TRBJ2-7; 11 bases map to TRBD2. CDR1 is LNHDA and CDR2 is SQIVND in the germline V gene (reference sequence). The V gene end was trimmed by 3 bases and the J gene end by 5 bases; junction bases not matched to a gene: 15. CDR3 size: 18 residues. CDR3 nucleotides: TGTGCCAGTAGTATCGACACCGGGACTAGCGGCCTCCGTAACGAGCAGTACTTC. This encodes CASSIDTGTSGLRNEQYF.

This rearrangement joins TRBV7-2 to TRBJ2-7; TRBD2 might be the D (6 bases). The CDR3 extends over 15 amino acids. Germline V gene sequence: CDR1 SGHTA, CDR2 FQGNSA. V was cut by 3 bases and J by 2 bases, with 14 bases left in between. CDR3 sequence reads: CASSFALGSPYEQYF. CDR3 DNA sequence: TGTGCCAGCAGCTTTGCCCTCGGGAGCCCCTACGAGCAGTACTTC.

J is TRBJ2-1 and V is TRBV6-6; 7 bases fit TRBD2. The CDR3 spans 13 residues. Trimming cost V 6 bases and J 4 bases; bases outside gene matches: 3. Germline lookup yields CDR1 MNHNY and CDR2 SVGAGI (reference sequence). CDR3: CASRTSQYNEQFF. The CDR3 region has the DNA TGTGCCAGCAGGACTAGCCAATACAATGAGCAGTTCTTC.

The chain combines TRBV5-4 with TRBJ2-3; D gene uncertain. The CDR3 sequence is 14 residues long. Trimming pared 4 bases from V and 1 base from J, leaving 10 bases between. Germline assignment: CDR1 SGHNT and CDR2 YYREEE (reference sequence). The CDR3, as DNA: TGTGCCAGCAGCCGAAGCACTGGCACAGATACGCAGTATTTT. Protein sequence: CASSRSTGTDTQYF.

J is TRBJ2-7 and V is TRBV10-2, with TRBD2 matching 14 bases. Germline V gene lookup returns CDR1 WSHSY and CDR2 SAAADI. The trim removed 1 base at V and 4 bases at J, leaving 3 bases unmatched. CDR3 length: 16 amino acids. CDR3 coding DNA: TGCGCCAGCAGTGAGTGGGGACTAGCGGGAGATTACGAGCAGTACTTC. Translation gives CASSEWGLAGDYEQYF.

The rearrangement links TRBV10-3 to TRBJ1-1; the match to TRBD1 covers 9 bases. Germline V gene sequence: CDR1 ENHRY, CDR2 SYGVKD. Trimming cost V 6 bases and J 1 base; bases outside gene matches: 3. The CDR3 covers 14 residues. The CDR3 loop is CAISRQGGNTEAFF. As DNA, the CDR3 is TGTGCCATCAGCAGACAGGGGGGGAACACTGAAGCTTTCTTT.

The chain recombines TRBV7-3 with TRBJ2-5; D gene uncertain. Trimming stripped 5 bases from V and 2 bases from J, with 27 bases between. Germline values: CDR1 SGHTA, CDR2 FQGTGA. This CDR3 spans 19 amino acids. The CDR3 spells CASSPTGQRNPTLQETQYF. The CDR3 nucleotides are TGTGCCAGCAGCCCGACCGGGCAGAGAAACCCTACGCTTCAAGAGACCCAGTACTTC. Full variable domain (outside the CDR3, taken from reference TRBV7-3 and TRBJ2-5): GAGVSQTPSNKVTEKGKYVELRCDPISGHTALYWYRQSLGQGPEFLIYFQGTGAADDSGLPNDRFFAVRPEGSVSTLKIQRTERGDSAVYLCASSPTGQRNPTLQETQYFGPGTRLLVL.

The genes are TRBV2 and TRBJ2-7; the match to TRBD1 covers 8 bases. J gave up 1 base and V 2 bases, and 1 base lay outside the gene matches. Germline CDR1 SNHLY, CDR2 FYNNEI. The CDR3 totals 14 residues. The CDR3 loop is CASSEQGASYEQYF. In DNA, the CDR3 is TGTGCCAGCAGTGAACAGGGGGCTTCCTACGAGCAGTACTTC.